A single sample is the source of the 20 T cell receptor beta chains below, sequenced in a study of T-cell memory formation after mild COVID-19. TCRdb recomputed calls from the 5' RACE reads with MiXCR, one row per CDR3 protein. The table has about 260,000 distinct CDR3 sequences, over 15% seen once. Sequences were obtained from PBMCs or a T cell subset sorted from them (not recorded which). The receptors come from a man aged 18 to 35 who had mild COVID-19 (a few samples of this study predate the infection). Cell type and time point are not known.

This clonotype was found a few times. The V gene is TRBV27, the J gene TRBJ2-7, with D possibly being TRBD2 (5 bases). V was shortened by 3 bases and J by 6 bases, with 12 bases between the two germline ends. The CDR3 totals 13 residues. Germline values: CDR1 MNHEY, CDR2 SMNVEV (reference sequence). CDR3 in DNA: TGTGCCAGCAGTTTGTCGGGGTCAAGCGAGCAGTACGTC. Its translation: CASSLSGSSEQYV.

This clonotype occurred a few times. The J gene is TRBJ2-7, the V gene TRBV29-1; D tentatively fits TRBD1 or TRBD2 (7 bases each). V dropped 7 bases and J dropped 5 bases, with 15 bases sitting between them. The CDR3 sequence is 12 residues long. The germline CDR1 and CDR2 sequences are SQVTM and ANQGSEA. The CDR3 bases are TGCAGCGCCCAGGGGGGGGGCGACGAGCAGTACTTC. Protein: CSAQGGGDEQYF.

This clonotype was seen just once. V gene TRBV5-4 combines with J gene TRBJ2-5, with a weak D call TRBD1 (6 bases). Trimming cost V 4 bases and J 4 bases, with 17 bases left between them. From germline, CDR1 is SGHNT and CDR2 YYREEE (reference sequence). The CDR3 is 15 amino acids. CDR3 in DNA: TGTGCCAGCAGCCAAGACCTACAGGGTCCAGAGACCCAGTACTTC. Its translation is CASSQDLQGPETQYF.

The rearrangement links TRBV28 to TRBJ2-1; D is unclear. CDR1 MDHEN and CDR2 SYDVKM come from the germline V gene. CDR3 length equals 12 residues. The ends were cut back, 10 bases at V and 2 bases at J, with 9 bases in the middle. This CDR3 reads CATASTYNEQFF. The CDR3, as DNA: TGTGCCACCGCATCGACCTACAATGAGCAGTTCTTC.

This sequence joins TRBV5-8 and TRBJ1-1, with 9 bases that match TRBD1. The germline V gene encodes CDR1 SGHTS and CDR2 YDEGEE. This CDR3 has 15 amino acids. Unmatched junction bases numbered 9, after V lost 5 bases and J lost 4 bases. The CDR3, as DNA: TGTGCCAGCAGTCATTATACAGGGGGCGGCACTGAAGCTTTCTTT. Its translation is CASSHYTGGGTEAFF.

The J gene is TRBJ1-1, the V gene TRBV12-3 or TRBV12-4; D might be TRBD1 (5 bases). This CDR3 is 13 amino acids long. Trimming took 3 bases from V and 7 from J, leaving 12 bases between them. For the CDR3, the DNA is TGTGCCAGCAGTTTTGGGCAGGGCGGTGAAGCTTTCTTT. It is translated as CASSFGQGGEAFF.

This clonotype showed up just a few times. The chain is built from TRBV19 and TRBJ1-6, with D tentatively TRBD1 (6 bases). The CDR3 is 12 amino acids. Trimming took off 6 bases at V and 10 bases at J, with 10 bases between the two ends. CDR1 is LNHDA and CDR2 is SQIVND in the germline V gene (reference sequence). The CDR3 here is CASSFDRSPLHF. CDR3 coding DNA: TGTGCCAGTAGCTTCGACAGGTCACCCCTCCACTTT.

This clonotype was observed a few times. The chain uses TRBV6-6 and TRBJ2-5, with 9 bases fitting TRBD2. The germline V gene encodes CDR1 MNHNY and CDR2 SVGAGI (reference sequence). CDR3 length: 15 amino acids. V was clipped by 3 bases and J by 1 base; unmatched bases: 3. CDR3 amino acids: CASSYPTSGQETQYF. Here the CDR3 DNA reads TGTGCCAGCAGTTATCCGACTAGCGGCCAAGAGACCCAGTACTTC.

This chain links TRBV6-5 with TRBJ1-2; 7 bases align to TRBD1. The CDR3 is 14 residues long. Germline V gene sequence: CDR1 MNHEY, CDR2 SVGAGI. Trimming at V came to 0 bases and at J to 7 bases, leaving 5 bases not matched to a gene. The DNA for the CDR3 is TGTGCCAGCAGTTACTCGATAGGGGGCACTGGCTACACCTTC. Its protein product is CASSYSIGGTGYTF.

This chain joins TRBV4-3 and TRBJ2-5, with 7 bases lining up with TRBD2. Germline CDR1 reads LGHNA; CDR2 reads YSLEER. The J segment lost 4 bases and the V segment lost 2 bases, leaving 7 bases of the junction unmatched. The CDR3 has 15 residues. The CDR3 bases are TGCGCCAGCAGCCAAATCCGGGGGGATCGAGAGACCCAGTACTTC. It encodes CASSQIRGDRETQYF.

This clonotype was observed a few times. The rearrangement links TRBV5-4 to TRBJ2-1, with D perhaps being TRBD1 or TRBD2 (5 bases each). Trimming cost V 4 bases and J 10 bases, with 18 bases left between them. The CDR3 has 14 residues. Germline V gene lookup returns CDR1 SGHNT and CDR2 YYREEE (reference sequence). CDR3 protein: CASSEGPGFWEQFF. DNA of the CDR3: TGTGCCAGCAGCGAGGGACCCGGTTTTTGGGAGCAGTTCTTC.

CDR3 sequence: CSARFGSINTIYF. The DNA for the CDR3 is TGCAGTGCTAGATTTGGCAGTATTAACACCATATATTTT. The chain couples TRBV20-1 to TRBJ1-3, with D unclear. The CDR3 contains 13 residues. Looked up from germline, CDR1 is DFQATT and CDR2 is SNEGSKA (reference sequence). V was clipped by 2 bases and J by 7 bases, with 12 bases between them.

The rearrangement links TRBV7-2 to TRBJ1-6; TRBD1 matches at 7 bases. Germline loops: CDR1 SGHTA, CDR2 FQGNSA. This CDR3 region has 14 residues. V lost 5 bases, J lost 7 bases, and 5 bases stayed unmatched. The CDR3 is CASSDRAGNSPLHF. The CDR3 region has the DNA TGTGCCAGCAGCGACAGGGCTGGAAATTCACCCCTCCACTTT.

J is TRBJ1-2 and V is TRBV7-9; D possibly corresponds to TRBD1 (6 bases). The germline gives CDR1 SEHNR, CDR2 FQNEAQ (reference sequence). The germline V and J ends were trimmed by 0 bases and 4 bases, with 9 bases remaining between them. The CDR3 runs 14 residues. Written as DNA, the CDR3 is TGTGCCAGCAGCTTAGCGGGGGCGCCCTATGGCTACACCTTC. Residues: CASSLAGAPYGYTF.

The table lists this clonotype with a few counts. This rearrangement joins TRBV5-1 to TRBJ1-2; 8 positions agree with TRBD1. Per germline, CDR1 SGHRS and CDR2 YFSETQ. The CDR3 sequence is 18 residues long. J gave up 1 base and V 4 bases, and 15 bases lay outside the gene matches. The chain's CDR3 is CASSPWTGRREINYGYTF. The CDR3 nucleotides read TGCGCCAGCAGCCCATGGACAGGGCGGAGAGAGATTAACTATGGCTACACCTTC. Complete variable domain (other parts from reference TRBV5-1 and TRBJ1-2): KAGVTQTPRYLIKTRGQQVTLSCSPISGHRSVSWYQQTPGQGLQFLFEYFSETQRNKGNFPGRFSGRQFSNSRSEMNVSTLELGDSALYLCASSPWTGRREINYGYTFGSGTRLTVV.

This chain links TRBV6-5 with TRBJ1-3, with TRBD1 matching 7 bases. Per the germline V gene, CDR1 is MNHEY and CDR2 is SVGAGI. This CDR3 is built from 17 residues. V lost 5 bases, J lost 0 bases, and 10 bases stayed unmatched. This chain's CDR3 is CASSLWTGLSSGNTIYF. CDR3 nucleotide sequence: TGTGCCAGCAGTCTCTGGACAGGCCTCAGCTCTGGAAACACCATATATTTT.

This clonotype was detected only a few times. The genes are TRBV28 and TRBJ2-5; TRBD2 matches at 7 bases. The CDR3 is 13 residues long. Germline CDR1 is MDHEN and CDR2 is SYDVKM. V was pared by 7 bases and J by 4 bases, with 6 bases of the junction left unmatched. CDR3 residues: CASKGGDRETQYF. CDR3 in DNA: TGTGCCAGCAAGGGAGGGGATAGAGAGACCCAGTACTTC.

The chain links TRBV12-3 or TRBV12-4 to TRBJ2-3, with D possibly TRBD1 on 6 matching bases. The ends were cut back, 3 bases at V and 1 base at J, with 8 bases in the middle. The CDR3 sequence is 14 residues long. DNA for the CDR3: TGTGCCAGCAGTTTCGAGGGGGGCACAGATACGCAGTATTTT. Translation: CASSFEGGTDTQYF.

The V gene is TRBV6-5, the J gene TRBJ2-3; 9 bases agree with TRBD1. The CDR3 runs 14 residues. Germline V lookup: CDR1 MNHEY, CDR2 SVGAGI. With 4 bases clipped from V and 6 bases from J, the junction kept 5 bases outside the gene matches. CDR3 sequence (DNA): TGTGCCAGCAGTTTACAGGGGGCAATTGATACGCAGTATTTT. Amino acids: CASSLQGAIDTQYF.

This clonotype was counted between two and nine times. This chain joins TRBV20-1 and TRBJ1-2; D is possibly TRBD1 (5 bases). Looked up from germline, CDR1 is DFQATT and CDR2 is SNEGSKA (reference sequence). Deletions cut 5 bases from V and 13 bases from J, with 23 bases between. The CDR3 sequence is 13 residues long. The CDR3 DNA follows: TGCAGTGCTCACCGCCCCGGGACTGGGGGGTCCACCTTC. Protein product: CSAHRPGTGGSTF.